One sample yielded the 8 T cell receptor beta chains listed below, sequenced in a study of cytomegalovirus exposure and HLA in healthy donors (dated by TCRdb to about 2017). The method was the immunoSEQ multiplex PCR assay. A mixture of 60 forward primers for TCR Vbeta segments and 13 reverse primers for TCR Jbeta segments was used in the multiplex PCR. In TCRdb, the immuneACCESS table is reduced to in-frame sequences with V and J assigned. These tables do not hold every clone; where another copy was compared, an unresolved V gene accounts for under half, and the others remain unexplained. The sample table holds 140,000 or so clones, of which roughly 80% were seen once. Around 2.5% of the sample comes from the top ten. Specimen: PBMCs. These receptors were collected from a boy aged 2 to 10 in good health and CMV-seronegative.

This clone was seen more than once but under ten times. V is TRBV6-1 and J is TRBJ2-7; D remains unclear. This CDR3 comprises 14 residues. Germline lookup yields CDR1 MNHNS and CDR2 SASEGT. V lost 7 bases and J lost 5, with 18 bases in between. Here the CDR3 reads CASTRGDPAHEQYF. The CDR3 DNA reads as TGTGCCAGCACGCGTGGAGACCCGGCCCACGAGCAGTACTTC.

On this clone itself: In the same sample, other DNA sequences code for this CDR3. This chain links TRBV6-6 with TRBJ2-2; 7 bases match TRBD2. With 6 bases clipped from V and 6 bases from J, the junction kept 10 bases outside the gene matches. The CDR3 has 15 amino acids. The germline gives CDR1 MNHNY, CDR2 SVGAGI (reference sequence). The CDR3 loop is CASSASGFVSGELFF. CDR3 DNA sequence: TGTGCCAGCAGCGCTAGCGGTTTTGTCTCCGGGGAGCTGTTTTTT.

CDR3 region: CASSPGGSSYEQYF. The CDR3 DNA is TGTGCCAGCAGTCCAGGGGGCTCCTCCTACGAGCAGTACTTC. The chain joins TRBV6-1 to TRBJ2-7; 8 positions agree with TRBD1. Losses at the gene ends were 5 bases for V and 0 bases for J; bases not matched to a gene: 3. The germline gives CDR1 MNHNS, CDR2 SASEGT. The length of the CDR3 is 14 residues.

CDR3 region: CASKRGGLADTQYF. In DNA, the CDR3 is TGTGCCAGCAAGCGCGGGGGGTTGGCAGATACGCAGTATTTT. J is TRBJ2-3 and V is TRBV6-5; the match to TRBD2 covers 8 bases. CDR3 length: 14 residues. The V gene end was trimmed by 7 bases and the J gene end by 4 bases; junction bases not matched to a gene: 7. In germline, CDR1 is MNHEY, CDR2 SVGAGI.

The DNA for the CDR3 is TGCGCCACACCAACGCCCGGGACAGGGTCGGTCGCCGGGGAGCTGTTTTTT. It translates to CATPTPGTGSVAGELFF. This sequence joins TRBV10-2 and TRBJ2-2; 9 bases map to TRBD1. V dropped 10 bases and J dropped 6; count of bases not matched to a gene: 18. The CDR3 runs to 17 residues. From germline, CDR1 is WSHSY and CDR2 SAAADI.

The V call is TRBV5-1, the J call TRBJ2-3, with TRBD1 matching over 7 bases. V shed 2 bases and J 5 bases; nucleotides not matched to a gene: 5. The CDR3 contains 14 residues. CDR1 is SGHRS, CDR2 YFSETQ, per germline. CDR3 coding DNA: TGCGCCAGCAGCTTTGGGACAGCTAGAGATACGCAGTATTTT. Translation: CASSFGTARDTQYF.

The table lists this clone with a few counts. The CDR3 nucleotides are TGTGCCAGTAGTATCTCGAGCAGGACAGGCCTTCTGGAGCAGTACTTC. Amino acids: CASSISSRTGLLEQYF. The chain joins TRBV19 to TRBJ2-7, with 7 bases identical to TRBD1. Trimming removed 3 bases from V and 7 bases from J; junction bases left unmatched: 15. The CDR3 length is 16 residues. The germline V gene encodes CDR1 LNHDA and CDR2 SQIVND (reference sequence).

The chain carries TRBV11-3 and TRBJ2-7, with 10 bases lining up with TRBD1. Germline CDR1 and CDR2: SGHNT and YENEEA. This CDR3 is 13 amino acids long. J gave up 7 bases and V 5 bases, and 5 bases lay outside the gene matches. DNA for the CDR3: TGTGCCAGCAGCCGACAGGGGGCTGGGGAGCAGTACTTC. Residues: CASSRQGAGEQYF.